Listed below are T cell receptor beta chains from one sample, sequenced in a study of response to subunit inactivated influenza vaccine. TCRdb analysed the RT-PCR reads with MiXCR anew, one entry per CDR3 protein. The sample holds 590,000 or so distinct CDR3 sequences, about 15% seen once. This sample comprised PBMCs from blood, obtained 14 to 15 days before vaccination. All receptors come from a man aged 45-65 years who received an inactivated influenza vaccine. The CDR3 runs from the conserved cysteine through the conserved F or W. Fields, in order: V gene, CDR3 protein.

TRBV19,CASKTGQDSYEQYF
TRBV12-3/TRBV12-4,CASRGDLRGNQPQHF
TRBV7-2,CASSPNREQETQYF
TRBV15,CATSRDLAGGHEQYF
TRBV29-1,CSVEWPGETQYF
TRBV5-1,CASSLVGEHTEAFF
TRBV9,CASSVAVGDYNEQFF
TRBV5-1,CASSPRAGALSYEQYF
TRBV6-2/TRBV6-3,CASSYLGLAYEQYF
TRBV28,CASSLTPGTSGDNEQFF
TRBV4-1,CASSQAGPIHYEQYF
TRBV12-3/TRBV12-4,CASRRQGADGYTF
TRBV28,CASSLVAVGELFF
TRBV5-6,CASRAQGAADTQYF
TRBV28,CASSLAAGTGGAGELFF
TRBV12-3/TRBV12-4,CASTSSAGQTTGGSYNEQFF
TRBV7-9,CASSLAVTSGSINEQFF
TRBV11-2,CASSLVIYEGQGAHEQYF
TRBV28,CASSGRGLNSYEQYF
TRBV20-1,CSALKWGRNTGELFF
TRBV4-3,CASSQEVGRGANVLTF
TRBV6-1,CASSRLAGRRETQYF
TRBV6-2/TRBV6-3,CASREPGRLAFF
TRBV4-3,CASSQDVAREAYNEQFF
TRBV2,CASNGGRDSIQETQYF
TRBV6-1,CASGSQLAGVSEQFF
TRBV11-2,CASSLDRQGAVDEQYF
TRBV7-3,CASSLRVSDEQYF
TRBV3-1,CASSQPWARGRQETQYF
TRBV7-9,CASSVIGTGGSEQYF
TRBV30,CAWNGDSNQPQHF
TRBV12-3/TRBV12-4,CASSPGPTTNEKLFF
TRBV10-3,CAIAGLAGGSYEQYF
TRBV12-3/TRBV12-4,CASSRDASYEQYF
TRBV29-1,CSAQTSTGTGVKLFF
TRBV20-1,CSAREVGGYIRETQYF
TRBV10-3,CAISPGLEGEQYF